These T cell receptor beta chains were read from a single sample in a study of cytomegalovirus exposure and HLA in healthy donors. Assay: immunoSEQ multiplex PCR; the TCRdb copy retains only in-frame clones and omits some. This repertoire includes around 53,000 clones. The sample comprised PBMCs. These TCRs come from a woman younger than 45 in good health and CMV-seropositive. CDR3s include the opening cysteine and the closing phenylalanine or tryptophan.

V | CDR3
TRBV7-8 | CASSAYRGINQPQHF
TRBV5-4 | CASSWTRLGDNEQFF
TRBV5-1 | CASSLGQSNTEAFF
TRBV6-1 | CASSTGTNSPLHF
TRBV5-1 | CASSFGAGADNEQFF
TRBV18 | CASSPGQGVGEQYF
TRBV18 | CASSPGGREQFF
TRBV7-8 | CASSLGLEETQYF
TRBV18 | CASSPGQYNEKLFF
TRBV6-6 | CASSRTSYEQYF
TRBV4-1 | CASSLGQDMNTEAFF
TRBV30 | CAWSKDSGSTGELFF